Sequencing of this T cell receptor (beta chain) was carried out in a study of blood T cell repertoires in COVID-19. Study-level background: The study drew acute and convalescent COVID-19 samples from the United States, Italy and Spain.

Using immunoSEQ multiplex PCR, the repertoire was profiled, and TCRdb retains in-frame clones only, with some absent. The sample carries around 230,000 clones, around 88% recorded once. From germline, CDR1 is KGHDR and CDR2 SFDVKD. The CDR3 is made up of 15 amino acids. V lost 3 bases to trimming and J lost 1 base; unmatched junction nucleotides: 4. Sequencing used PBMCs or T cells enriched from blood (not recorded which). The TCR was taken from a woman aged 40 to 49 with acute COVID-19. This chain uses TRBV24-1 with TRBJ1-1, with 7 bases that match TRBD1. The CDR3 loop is CATSDPQGGNTEAFF. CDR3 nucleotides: TGTGCCACCAGTGATCCCCAGGGGGGGAACACTGAAGCTTTCTTT.